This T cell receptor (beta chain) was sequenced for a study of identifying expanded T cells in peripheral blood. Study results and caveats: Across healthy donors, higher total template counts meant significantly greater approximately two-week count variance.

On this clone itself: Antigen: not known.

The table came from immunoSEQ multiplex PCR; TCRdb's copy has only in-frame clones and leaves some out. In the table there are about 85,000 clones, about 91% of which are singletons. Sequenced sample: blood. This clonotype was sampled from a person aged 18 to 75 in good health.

In DNA form, the CDR3 reads TGTGCCAGCAGCGCCAGACCCCAGGGGGCGGGTCAGCCCCAGCATTTT. Its translation is CASSARPQGAGQPQHF. V gene TRBV7-8 combines with J gene TRBJ1-5; 8 nucleotides align to TRBD1. Germline-derived CDR1 and CDR2 are SGHVS and FQNEAQ. The CDR3 is 16 residues long. The ends lost 5 bases at V and 6 bases at J; junction bases unmatched: 12.